The TCR beta chain under discussion was sequenced for a study of cytomegalovirus exposure and HLA in healthy donors. Findings and caveats of the study: An apparent linkage of common viral pathogens to several of the most significant clusters emerged in a later analysis. Per published reports, the classifier diagnosed cytomegalovirus status with high specificity and sensitivity. An assumption of roughly uniform sequencing depth across donors underlay the presence/absence analyses. Previously analyzed data showed that most TCR beta V segments were productive at a frequency of about 90% or about 30%.

CDR1 is MNHNY, CDR2 SVGAGI, per germline (reference sequence). V lost 2 bases to trimming and J lost 2 bases, with 10 bases between them. The CDR3 contains 14 residues. The PCR was carried out with 60 Vbeta primers and 13 Jbeta primers. Measured with immunoSEQ multiplex PCR; TCRdb has only the in-frame clones, and not every one. The sample comprises over 150,000 clones, about four fifths of which are singletons, and over 2.5% rests with the top ten. In the case of this clone: Its antigen remains unidentified.

The TCR was taken from a male donor in good health and CMV-seronegative. Sequences were obtained from PBMCs. The chain combines TRBV6-6 with TRBJ2-7; perhaps TRBD1 as D (6 bases). The CDR3, as DNA: TGTGCCAGCAGTTACGGCGGACAGCCCTACGAGCAGTACTTC. Its translation: CASSYGGQPYEQYF.